This TCR beta chain was recorded in a study of T cell responses to AZD1222 COVID-19 vaccine. Whole-study results and caveats: The CD4 TCRs associated with vaccination extended across spike and predominated at 160-218 and 743-854.

As for this clone: What it recognizes is unknown.

Only in-frame clones appear in the TCRdb table, and some are missing; sequencing was by immunoSEQ multiplex PCR. Of roughly 180,000 clones in the sample, about 89% are singletons; the top ten hold about 3.5%. Germline V lookup: CDR1 MNHEY, CDR2 SVGAGI. The CDR3 has 15 residues. Losses at the gene ends were 5 bases for V and 4 bases for J; bases not matched to a gene: 10. This chain uses TRBV6-5 with TRBJ2-5; 7 bases fit TRBD1. This sequence was found in an adult who received the AZD1222 COVID-19 vaccine. Sequenced material: peripheral blood, taken 28 days after the second AZD1222 dose. CDR3 DNA sequence: TGTGCCAGCAGTATTGACAGGGACCTAGGAGAGACCCAGTACTTC. This encodes CASSIDRDLGETQYF.